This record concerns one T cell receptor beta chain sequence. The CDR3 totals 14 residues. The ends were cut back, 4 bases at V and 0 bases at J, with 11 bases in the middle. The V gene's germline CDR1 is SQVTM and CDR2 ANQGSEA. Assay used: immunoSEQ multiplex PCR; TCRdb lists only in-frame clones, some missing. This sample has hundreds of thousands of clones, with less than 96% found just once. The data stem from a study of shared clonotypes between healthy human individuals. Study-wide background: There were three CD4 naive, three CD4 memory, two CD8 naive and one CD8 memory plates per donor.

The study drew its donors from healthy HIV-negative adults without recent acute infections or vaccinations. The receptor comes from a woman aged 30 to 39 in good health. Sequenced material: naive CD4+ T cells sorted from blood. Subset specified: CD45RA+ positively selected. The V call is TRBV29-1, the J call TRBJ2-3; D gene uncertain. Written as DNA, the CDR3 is TGCAGCGTTGTTTATGTGACTAGCACAGATACGCAGTATTTT. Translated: CSVVYVTSTDTQYF.